A single sample is the source of the 31 T cell receptor beta chains below, sequenced in a study of vaccination and CD4 T cells after COVID-19. For these receptors, no antigen is known. Treatment of the sample: approximately nine-day PBMC culture with coronavirus spike peptide pools or control peptides (ViraFEST assay). The Oncomine TCR Beta short-read assay was what sequenced the DNA obtained from cultured CD4+ T cells. TCRdb processed the PCR reads anew with MiXCR; each CDR3 protein has one entry. Of approximately 12,000 distinct CDR3 sequences in the sample, about 50% were seen once. The sample consisted of CD4+ T cells from blood, cultured in vitro. All receptors come from a human donor who had recovered from COVID-19.

CDR3 protein: CASGGGMNTGELFF. CDR3 nucleotides: TGTGCCAGCGGTGGAGGGATGAACACCGGGGAGCTGTTTTTT. V gene TRBV28 combines with J gene TRBJ2-2; weak D call: TRBD2 (6 bases). The germline V gene encodes CDR1 MDHEN and CDR2 SYDVKM. The CDR3 contains 14 residues. Trimming took 8 bases from V and 1 from J, leaving 11 bases between them.

The V and J genes are TRBV6-1 and TRBJ2-3; 8 bases are a match to TRBD1. CDR1 is MNHNS, CDR2 SASEGT, per germline. The CDR3 is 16 amino acids. The V segment lost 5 bases and the J segment 4 bases; nucleotides outside the gene matches: 11. CDR3 nucleotides: TGTGCCAGCAGTCCAGGACAGGGCAAGGGGGCAGATACGCAGTATTTT. Protein: CASSPGQGKGADTQYF.

The chain employs TRBV28 and TRBJ2-5; 10 bases fit TRBD2. V lost 6 bases to trimming and J lost 1 base; unmatched junction nucleotides: 11. In germline, CDR1 is MDHEN, CDR2 SYDVKM. The CDR3 totals 17 residues. CDR3 DNA sequence: TGTGCCAGCAGCCTAGCGGGAGCGTCGGCACCCCAAGAGACCCAGTACTTC. Protein product: CASSLAGASAPQETQYF.

This clonotype was observed a single time. The chain uses TRBV6-5 and TRBJ1-1, with D unclear. CDR3 length: 13 amino acids. Per the germline V gene, CDR1 is MNHEY and CDR2 is SVGAGI. The V gene lost 4 bases and the J gene lost 2 bases, with 8 bases spanning the gap. CDR3 sequence reads: CASSSGSNTEAFF. CDR3 sequence (DNA): TGTGCCAGCAGTTCGGGTTCCAACACTGAAGCTTTCTTT.

About this clonotype itself: At one end the junction does not follow the germline gene, possibly because of a read error. J is TRBJ1-1 and V is TRBV19; the D gene is possibly TRBD1 (6 bases). Per the germline V gene, CDR1 is LNHDA and CDR2 is SQIVND (reference sequence). There are 16 residues in the CDR3. As DNA, the CDR3 is TGTGTCAGTAGTATCCTACAGGGAAAGGGGCACACTGAAGCTTTCTTT. Translation: CVSSILQGKGHTEAFF.

V usage is TRBV28 and J usage is TRBJ2-2, with no clear D. The CDR3 sequence is 13 residues long. The germline CDR1 and CDR2 sequences are MDHEN and SYDVKM. V lost 4 bases and J lost 5, with 8 bases in between. The CDR3 reads CASSSYNTGELFF. CDR3 DNA: TGTGCCAGCAGTTCATACAATACCGGGGAGCTGTTTTTT.

The rearrangement links TRBV7-8 to TRBJ2-5, with TRBD2 matching over 8 bases. The V segment lost 1 base and the J segment 6 bases; nucleotides outside the gene matches: 13. Germline V gives CDR1 SGHVS, CDR2 FQNEAQ. This CDR3 comprises 17 residues. The CDR3 DNA reads TGTGCCAGCAGCTTAGGCTTTATCGGGAGGGCCTCTAAGACCCAGTACTTC. This encodes CASSLGFIGRASKTQYF.

This clonotype was seen a handful of times. V is TRBV6-1 and J is TRBJ2-5; 9 bases align to TRBD2. V lost 8 bases, J lost 1 base, and 8 bases stayed unmatched. CDR3 length equals 15 residues. Germline CDR1 is MNHNS and CDR2 is SASEGT. DNA of the CDR3: TGTGCCAGCGTTCCCCCTAGCGGGACCCAAGAGACCCAGTACTTC. Translation gives CASVPPSGTQETQYF.

The rearrangement joins TRBV7-9 to TRBJ2-5; D perhaps matches TRBD2 (6 bases). CDR3 size: 16 residues. Trimming removed 6 bases at V and 4 bases at J, with 21 bases between. Per germline, CDR1 SEHNR and CDR2 FQNEAQ (reference sequence). DNA of the CDR3: TGTGCCAGCAGTAGATCCGGGACTTCTATCGGAGAGACCCAGTACTTC. As protein: CASSRSGTSIGETQYF.

V usage is TRBV6-5 and J usage is TRBJ1-2, with 8 bases matching TRBD1. Germline loops: CDR1 MNHEY, CDR2 SVGAGI. The length of the CDR3 is 13 residues. J lost 3 bases, V lost 4 bases, and 1 base had no gene match. The CDR3 nucleotides are TGTGCCAGCAGTTCACAGGGGGACTATGGCTACACCTTC. Translating gives CASSSQGDYGYTF.

The gene calls are TRBV27 and TRBJ2-7; D remains ambiguous. The CDR3 loop spans 13 amino acids. Between the trimmed V and J ends, which lost 3 bases and 3 bases, there was a span of 9 bases. Per the germline V gene, CDR1 is MNHEY and CDR2 is SMNVEV (reference sequence). This CDR3 reads CASSFDAGYEQYF. CDR3 DNA: TGTGCCAGCAGTTTCGACGCTGGCTACGAGCAGTACTTC.

The CDR3 DNA reads as TGTGCCAGCAGCCCGGGACTGAGGGACCGCGAGCAGTACTTC. Its translation is CASSPGLRDREQYF. The chain has TRBV7-2 and TRBJ2-7; TRBD2 is a possible D gene (6 bases). V was cut by 5 bases and J by 6 bases, with 17 bases left in between. CDR1 SGHTA and CDR2 FQGNSA come from the germline V gene. This CDR3 comprises 14 residues. The full variable domain, its missing parts supplied by reference TRBV7-2 and TRBJ2-7, is GAGVSQSPSNKVTEKGKDVELRCDPISGHTALYWYRQSLGQGLEFLIYFQGNSAPDKSGLPSDRFSAERTGGSVSTLTIQRTQQEDSAVYLCASSPGLRDREQYFGPGTRLTVT.

This clonotype has only a few counts. The chain combines TRBV5-5 with TRBJ1-2; D gene uncertain. The CDR3 extends over 13 amino acids. The germline V gene encodes CDR1 SGHKS and CDR2 YYEKEE (reference sequence). V gave up 4 bases and J gave up 0 bases, with 7 bases separating them. CDR3 sequence (DNA): TGTGCCAGCAGCCCTTTAGCTAACTATGGCTACACCTTC. This encodes CASSPLANYGYTF.

This clonotype has a handful of counts. The rearrangement joins TRBV7-3 to TRBJ2-2; 7 bases map to TRBD2. J gave up 6 bases and V 5 bases, and 9 bases lay outside the gene matches. The CDR3 length is 15 residues. Germline V lookup: CDR1 SGHTA, CDR2 FQGTGA. The CDR3 DNA follows: TGTGCCAGCAGCCCCGGGTGGGCGGGAGCCGGGGAGCTGTTTTTT. Its translation is CASSPGWAGAGELFF.

This clonotype appeared a few times. The chain employs TRBV6-2 or TRBV6-3 and TRBJ1-2, with D tentatively TRBD1 (5 bases). Trimming left V 7 bases short and J 5 bases short, with 17 bases between. The germline gives CDR1 MNHEY, CDR2 SVGEGT. The CDR3 has 14 residues. CDR3 residues: CASTPGRGGYGYTF. The CDR3 nucleotides are TGTGCCAGCACACCGGGACGGGGAGGGTATGGCTACACCTTC.

The table lists this clonotype with a few counts. This sequence joins TRBV28 and TRBJ1-1; possibly TRBD1 for D (5 bases). Per the germline V gene, CDR1 is MDHEN and CDR2 is SYDVKM. The CDR3 covers 12 residues. The chain's CDR3 is CAGQGVYSEAFF. The CDR3 DNA reads TGTGCGGGGCAAGGGGTGTACTCTGAAGCTTTCTTT.

The chain couples TRBV24-1 to TRBJ2-2; D perhaps matches TRBD1 (5 bases). Germline loops: CDR1 KGHDR, CDR2 SFDVKD. V shed 4 bases and J shed 5 bases, with 22 bases lying between them. The CDR3 loop spans 18 amino acids. The chain's CDR3 is CATSEFRTRQTVTGELFF. CDR3 bases: TGTGCCACCAGTGAATTTAGGACCCGACAGACCGTTACCGGGGAGCTGTTTTTT.

CDR3 DNA: TGCGCCAGCAGCTTGACTAGCGGGAGTACCGGGGAGCTGTTTTTT. Its protein is CASSLTSGSTGELFF. The chain carries TRBV5-1 and TRBJ2-2; TRBD2 agrees at 11 bases. CDR3 length: 15 amino acids. Germline CDR1 reads SGHRS; CDR2 reads YFSETQ. V was clipped by 1 base and J by 5 bases; unmatched bases: 1.

The rearrangement links TRBV28 to TRBJ1-2, with D unresolved. Between the trimmed V and J ends, which lost 6 bases and 0 bases, there was a span of 2 bases. This CDR3 comprises 11 residues. From germline, CDR1 is MDHEN and CDR2 SYDVKM. The CDR3: CASRPNYGYTF. CDR3 sequence (DNA): TGTGCCAGCAGGCCTAACTATGGCTACACCTTC.

This clonotype was found a few times. The chain employs TRBV5-4 and TRBJ2-7; 14 nucleotides align to TRBD2. Germline CDR1 and CDR2: SGHNT and YYREEE (reference sequence). V was pared by 4 bases and J by 0 bases, with 9 bases of the junction left unmatched. The CDR3 is 18 amino acids. This chain's CDR3 is CASSTGLAGGHFSYEQYF. CDR3 coding DNA: TGTGCCAGCAGCACCGGACTAGCGGGAGGCCATTTCTCCTACGAGCAGTACTTC.

This clonotype was picked up a small number of times. Here the CDR3 reads CAWNADSSYEQYF. Written as DNA, the CDR3 is TGTGCCTGGAACGCGGATAGCTCCTACGAGCAGTACTTC. The chain recombines TRBV30 with TRBJ2-7, with D hard to call. This CDR3 region has 13 residues. CDR1 and CDR2 (germline): GTSNPN, SVGIG (reference sequence). V was clipped by 4 bases and J by 0 bases, with 10 bases between them.

This clonotype was seen a few times. The genes are TRBV30 and TRBJ1-5; D unresolved. Trimming took off 3 bases at V and 5 bases at J, with 17 bases between the two ends. Germline values: CDR1 GTSNPN, CDR2 SVGIG (reference sequence). The CDR3 extends over 15 amino acids. The CDR3 nucleotides read TGTGCCTGGAGCTTAGGTTCCTTCTCGGATCAGCCCCAGCATTTT. It encodes CAWSLGSFSDQPQHF.

This chain uses TRBV19 with TRBJ2-1; tentative D call: TRBD2 (6 bases). The CDR3 runs to 14 residues. CDR1 is LNHDA and CDR2 is SQIVND in the germline V gene (reference sequence). Trimming took off 11 bases at V and 8 bases at J, with 22 bases between the two ends. As DNA, the CDR3 is TGTGCCTCGGGGGACGGGAGAGCTTGGGATGAGCAGTTCTTC. Protein sequence: CASGDGRAWDEQFF.

The rearrangement links TRBV20-1 to TRBJ2-7; TRBD2 matches at 9 bases. The germline V gene has CDR1 DFQATT and CDR2 SNEGSKA (reference sequence). This CDR3 is built from 16 residues. J gave up 2 bases and V 0 bases, and 8 bases lay outside the gene matches. In nucleotides, the CDR3 is TGCAGTGCTAGAGATCCAGCGGGAGGTTCTCCCTACGAGCAGTACTTC. Protein product: CSARDPAGGSPYEQYF.

V and J are TRBV19 and TRBJ1-2, with a weak D call TRBD1 (6 bases). CDR1 and CDR2 from the germline V gene are LNHDA and SQIVND (reference sequence). The ends were cut back, 5 bases at V and 4 bases at J, with 20 bases in the middle. The CDR3 runs to 16 residues. Here the CDR3 reads CASSRPLGARGYGYTF. CDR3 coding DNA: TGTGCCAGTAGTCGTCCTCTGGGGGCGCGGGGCTATGGCTACACCTTC.

The chain recombines TRBV20-1 with TRBJ1-5; D possibly corresponds to TRBD1 (6 bases). Germline V gives CDR1 DFQATT, CDR2 SNEGSKA (reference sequence). The CDR3 length is 13 residues. With 6 bases removed from V and 7 bases from J, the gap between germline ends came to 16 bases. The CDR3 DNA follows: TGCAGTGCCATAGAGGGGGGAGGACAGCCCCAGCATTTT. It yields the protein CSAIEGGGQPQHF.

The chain employs TRBV7-9 and TRBJ2-7, with D perhaps matching TRBD1 or TRBD2 (5 bases each). This CDR3 is 15 amino acids long. Germline loops: CDR1 SEHNR, CDR2 FQNEAQ (reference sequence). Trimming took 10 bases from V and 5 from J, leaving 24 bases between them. The DNA for the CDR3 is TGTGCCACCCTACCCATCCGGGGCTCGACCCACGAGCAGTACTTC. Translation: CATLPIRGSTHEQYF.

Only a few counts were recorded for this clonotype. This chain joins TRBV14 and TRBJ1-3; D unresolved. This CDR3 is 16 amino acids long. Germline lookup yields CDR1 SGHDN and CDR2 FVKESK. V lost 2 bases to trimming and J lost 0 bases, with 11 bases between them. The CDR3 sequence is CASSQSKSFSGNTIYF. The CDR3 DNA reads TGTGCCAGCAGCCAATCTAAATCCTTCTCTGGAAACACCATATATTTT.

The chain uses TRBV5-1 and TRBJ2-7; 11 nucleotides match TRBD2. Germline V gene sequence: CDR1 SGHRS, CDR2 YFSETQ. CDR3 size: 16 residues. V was clipped by 4 bases and J by 3 bases; unmatched bases: 9. CDR3 sequence: CASSVLAGASGYEQYF. In DNA, the CDR3 is TGCGCCAGCAGCGTACTAGCGGGAGCTTCGGGCTACGAGCAGTACTTC.

The gene calls are TRBV20-1 and TRBJ2-3; 9 bases are a match to TRBD2. V lost 5 bases and J lost 2; bases outside the gene matches: 8. The CDR3 loop spans 15 amino acids. The germline V gene has CDR1 DFQATT and CDR2 SNEGSKA (reference sequence). The CDR3 nucleotides read TGCAGTGCTGCCGAGACTAGCGGATACACAGATACGCAGTATTTT. Translating gives CSAAETSGYTDTQYF.

The rearrangement uses TRBV20-1 and TRBJ2-2; 8 positions agree with TRBD1. The CDR3 is made up of 15 amino acids. In germline, CDR1 is DFQATT, CDR2 SNEGSKA (reference sequence). V shed 2 bases, J shed 4 bases, and the junction held 6 bases outside the gene matches. This chain's CDR3 is CSARLQGEGTGELFF. CDR3 nucleotides: TGCAGTGCTAGACTACAGGGGGAAGGCACCGGGGAGCTGTTTTTT.